A single sample is the source of the 11 T cell receptor beta chains below, sequenced in a study of spatial heterogeneity in lung cancer. Time point meaning: sample taken at primary tumor resection. TCRs were sequenced from unsorted whole RNA of tumor, nontumor lung or PBMC. TCRdb used MiXCR to reprocess the 5' RACE reads, holding one entry per CDR3 protein. Here the sample spans roughly 91,000 distinct CDR3 sequences, under 25% being singletons. The sample here was PBMCs, taken at surgery. Source of these receptors: a male donor with early-stage non-small cell lung cancer.

The V and J genes are TRBV7-2 and TRBJ2-4, with 7 bases identical to TRBD1. This CDR3 comprises 18 residues. V lost 4 bases, J lost 8 bases, and 20 bases stayed unmatched. Germline V gene sequence: CDR1 SGHTA, CDR2 FQGNSA. CDR3 nucleotides: TGTGCCAGCAGCTCTTGGGGTACAGGGGTTATGAATCGGGACATTCAGTACTTC. This encodes CASSSWGTGVMNRDIQYF.

V and J are TRBV7-9 and TRBJ1-1; 8 positions agree with TRBD1. Germline V gene data show CDR1 as SEHNR and CDR2 as FQNEAQ (reference sequence). The V segment lost 5 bases and the J segment 0 bases; nucleotides outside the gene matches: 5. CDR3 size: 15 residues. The CDR3 coding sequence is TGTGCCAGCAGCCCTCAGGGGGCACTGAACACTGAAGCTTTCTTT. The encoded protein is CASSPQGALNTEAFF.

V is TRBV28 and J is TRBJ1-5; tentative D call: TRBD1 (5 bases). V was pared by 6 bases and J by 5 bases, with 17 bases between. The CDR3 totals 15 residues. Germline V lookup: CDR1 MDHEN, CDR2 SYDVKM. The CDR3 protein is CASRRLGAGDQPQHF. The CDR3 DNA reads TGTGCCAGCAGGCGACTCGGGGCAGGTGATCAGCCCCAGCATTTT.

This clonotype occurred a few times. The chain joins TRBV7-9 to TRBJ2-1, with 9 bases that match TRBD1. With V trimmed by 5 bases and J by 3 bases, 5 bases remained unmatched. The V gene's germline CDR1 is SEHNR and CDR2 FQNEAQ (reference sequence). CDR3 length equals 15 residues. For the CDR3, the DNA is TGTGCCAGCAGCGAGGGACAGGGAGGCTACAATGAGCAGTTCTTC. Its protein is CASSEGQGGYNEQFF.

The V gene is TRBV5-1, the J gene TRBJ2-2; 8 positions match TRBD1. CDR3 length equals 16 residues. Germline trimming cut 0 bases from V and 3 bases from J; bases unmatched to any gene: 4. Germline V CDR1 and CDR2: SGHRS, YFSETQ. DNA of the CDR3: TGCGCCAGCAGCTTGGACGGGACAGGAGACACCGGGGAGCTGTTTTTT. This codes for CASSLDGTGDTGELFF.

The gene calls are TRBV29-1 and TRBJ1-1; D remains ambiguous. The ends were cut back, 4 bases at V and 6 bases at J, with 9 bases in the middle. The CDR3 length is 11 residues. Germline-derived CDR1 and CDR2 are SQVTM and ANQGSEA. The CDR3 nucleotides are TGCAGCGTTGTCGGGTTTGCTGAAGCTTTCTTT. Residues: CSVVGFAEAFF.

Here the CDR3 DNA reads TGTGCCAGCGCCCCTGATGTGGGTCAGGGAGGGACCCAGTACTTC. Protein sequence: CASAPDVGQGGTQYF. This sequence joins TRBV7-2 and TRBJ2-5; weak D call: TRBD2 (6 bases). This CDR3 spans 15 amino acids. Trimming stripped 8 bases from V and 7 bases from J, with 23 bases between. The V gene's germline CDR1 is SGHTA and CDR2 FQGNSA.

This clonotype appeared a few times. The chain employs TRBV7-6 and TRBJ2-3; D not certain. V dropped 4 bases and J dropped 1 base, with 15 bases sitting between them. Germline V gives CDR1 SGHVS, CDR2 FNYEAQ. The length of the CDR3 is 16 residues. CDR3 region: CASSSTVGSGTDTQYF. The CDR3 bases are TGTGCCAGCAGCTCAACCGTTGGCTCTGGCACAGATACGCAGTATTTT.

A few counts support this clonotype. The rearrangement links TRBV7-9 to TRBJ2-3; no reliable D call. This CDR3 is built from 15 residues. Germline CDR1 and CDR2: SEHNR and FQNEAQ (reference sequence). The ends were cut back, 5 bases at V and 5 bases at J, with 17 bases in the middle. The CDR3, as DNA: TGTGCCAGCAGCCCCTTGCAGCTGCTAGGAGATACGCAGTATTTT. This gives the protein CASSPLQLLGDTQYF.

This clonotype was seen a handful of times. V usage is TRBV7-9 and J usage is TRBJ2-7; D ambiguous. Germline values: CDR1 SEHNR, CDR2 FQNEAQ (reference sequence). The CDR3 sequence is 14 residues long. V was trimmed by 5 bases and J by 0 bases, leaving 11 bases between them. CDR3 nucleotides: TGTGCCAGCAGCGTCATGGGAAGCTCCTACGAGCAGTACTTC. Protein: CASSVMGSSYEQYF. Complete variable domain (other parts from reference TRBV7-9 and TRBJ2-7): DTGVSQNPRHKITKRGQNVTFRCDPISEHNRLYWYRQTLGQGPEFLTYFQNEAQLEKSRLLSDRFSAERPKGSFSTLEIQRTEQGDSAMYLCASSVMGSSYEQYFGPGTRLTVT.

This clonotype was picked up a small number of times. The CDR3 protein is CASSLAPGQGSSGNTIYF. CDR3 nucleotides: TGTGCCAGCAGCTTAGCTCCGGGACAGGGTAGCTCTGGAAACACCATATATTTT. The rearrangement uses TRBV7-6 and TRBJ1-3, with 9 bases that match TRBD1. The CDR3 totals 18 residues. Germline loops: CDR1 SGHVS, CDR2 FNYEAQ. J gave up 0 bases and V 0 bases, and 6 bases lay outside the gene matches.